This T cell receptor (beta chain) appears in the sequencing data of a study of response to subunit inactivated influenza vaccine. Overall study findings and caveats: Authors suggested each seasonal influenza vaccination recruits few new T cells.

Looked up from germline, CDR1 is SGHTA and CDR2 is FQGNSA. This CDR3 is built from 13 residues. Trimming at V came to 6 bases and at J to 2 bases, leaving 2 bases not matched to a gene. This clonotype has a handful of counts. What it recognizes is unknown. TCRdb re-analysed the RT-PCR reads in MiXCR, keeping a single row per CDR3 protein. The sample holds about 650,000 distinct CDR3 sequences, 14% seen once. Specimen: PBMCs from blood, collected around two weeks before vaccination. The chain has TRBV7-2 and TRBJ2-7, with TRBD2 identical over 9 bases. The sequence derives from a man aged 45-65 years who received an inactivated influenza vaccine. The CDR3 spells CASRSGGPYEQYF. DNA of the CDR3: TGTGCCAGCAGGAGCGGGGGGCCCTACGAGCAGTACTTC. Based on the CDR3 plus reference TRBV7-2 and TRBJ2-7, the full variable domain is GAGVSQSPSNKVTEKGKDVELRCDPISGHTALYWYRQSLGQGLEFLIYFQGNSAPDKSGLPSDRFSAERTGGSVSTLTIQRTQQEDSAVYLCASRSGGPYEQYFGPGTRLTVT.